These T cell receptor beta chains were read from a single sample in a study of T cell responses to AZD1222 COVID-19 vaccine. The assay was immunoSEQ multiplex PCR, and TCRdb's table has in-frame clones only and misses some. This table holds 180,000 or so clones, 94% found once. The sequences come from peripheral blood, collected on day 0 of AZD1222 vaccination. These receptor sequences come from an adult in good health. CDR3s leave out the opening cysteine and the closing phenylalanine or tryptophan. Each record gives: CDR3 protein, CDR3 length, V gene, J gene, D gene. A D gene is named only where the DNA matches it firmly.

cdr3_aa: ASSQRPIDGYT; cdr3_length: 11; v_call: TRBV5-5; j_call: TRBJ1-2; d_call: -
cdr3_aa: ASSRLGGEQY; cdr3_length: 10; v_call: TRBV27; j_call: TRBJ2-7; d_call: -
cdr3_aa: ASSLVWGSTGELF; cdr3_length: 13; v_call: TRBV11-2; j_call: TRBJ2-2; d_call: -
cdr3_aa: ASSLGRGYT; cdr3_length: 9; v_call: TRBV28; j_call: TRBJ1-2; d_call: -
cdr3_aa: ASSFRSNTEAF; cdr3_length: 11; v_call: TRBV11-2; j_call: TRBJ1-1; d_call: -
cdr3_aa: ASSLSGDSYGYT; cdr3_length: 12; v_call: TRBV5-1; j_call: TRBJ1-2; d_call: TRBD1
cdr3_aa: ASSEGRADSPLH; cdr3_length: 12; v_call: TRBV2; j_call: TRBJ1-6; d_call: -
cdr3_aa: AISEWGVSTEAF; cdr3_length: 12; v_call: TRBV10-3; j_call: TRBJ1-1; d_call: -
cdr3_aa: ASSESPENTEAF; cdr3_length: 12; v_call: TRBV6-1; j_call: TRBJ1-1; d_call: -
cdr3_aa: ASSLVGAAGANVLT; cdr3_length: 14; v_call: TRBV7-8; j_call: TRBJ2-6; d_call: -
cdr3_aa: GTATHATNEKLF; cdr3_length: 12; v_call: TRBV28; j_call: TRBJ1-4; d_call: TRBD1
cdr3_aa: ASGLVLGTTNEQF; cdr3_length: 13; v_call: TRBV12-5; j_call: TRBJ2-1; d_call: -
cdr3_aa: ASSSLSGNTIY; cdr3_length: 11; v_call: TRBV12-3/TRBV12-4; j_call: TRBJ1-3; d_call: -
cdr3_aa: ASSGERTGYNEQF; cdr3_length: 13; v_call: TRBV9; j_call: TRBJ2-1; d_call: TRBD1
cdr3_aa: ATLKSLEKTGTSGFYEQY; cdr3_length: 18; v_call: TRBV19; j_call: TRBJ2-7; d_call: TRBD2
cdr3_aa: ASSPRLPGVTGNTIY; cdr3_length: 15; v_call: TRBV28; j_call: TRBJ1-3; d_call: -
cdr3_aa: ASSVLAVTYEQY; cdr3_length: 12; v_call: TRBV25-1; j_call: TRBJ2-7; d_call: TRBD2